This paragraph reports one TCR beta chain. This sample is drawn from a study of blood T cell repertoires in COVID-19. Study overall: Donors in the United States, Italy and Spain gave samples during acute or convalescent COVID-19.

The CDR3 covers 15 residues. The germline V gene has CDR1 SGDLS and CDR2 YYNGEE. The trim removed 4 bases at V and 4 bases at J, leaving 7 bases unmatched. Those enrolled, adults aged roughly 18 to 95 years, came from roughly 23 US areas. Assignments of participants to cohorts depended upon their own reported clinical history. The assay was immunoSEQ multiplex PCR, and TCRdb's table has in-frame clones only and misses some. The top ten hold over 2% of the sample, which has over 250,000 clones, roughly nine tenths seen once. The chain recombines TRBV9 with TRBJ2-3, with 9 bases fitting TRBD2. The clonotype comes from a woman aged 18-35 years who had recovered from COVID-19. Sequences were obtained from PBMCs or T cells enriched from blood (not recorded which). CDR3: CASSISGGGADTQYF. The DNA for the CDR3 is TGTGCCAGCAGCATTAGCGGGGGAGGGGCAGATACGCAGTATTTT.